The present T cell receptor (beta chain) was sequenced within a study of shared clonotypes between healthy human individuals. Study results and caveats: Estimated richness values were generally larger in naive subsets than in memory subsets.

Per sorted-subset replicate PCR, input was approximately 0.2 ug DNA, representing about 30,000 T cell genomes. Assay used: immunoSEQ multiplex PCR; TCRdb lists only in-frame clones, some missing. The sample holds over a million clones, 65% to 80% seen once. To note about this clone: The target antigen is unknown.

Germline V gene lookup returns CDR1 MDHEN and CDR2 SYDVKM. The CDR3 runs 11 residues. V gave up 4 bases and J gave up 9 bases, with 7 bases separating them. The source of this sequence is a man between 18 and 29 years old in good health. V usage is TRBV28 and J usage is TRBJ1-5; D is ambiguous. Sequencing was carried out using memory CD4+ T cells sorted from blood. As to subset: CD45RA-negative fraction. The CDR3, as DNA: TGTGCCAGCAGTTCCACACGGCCCCAGCATTTT. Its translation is CASSSTRPQHF.